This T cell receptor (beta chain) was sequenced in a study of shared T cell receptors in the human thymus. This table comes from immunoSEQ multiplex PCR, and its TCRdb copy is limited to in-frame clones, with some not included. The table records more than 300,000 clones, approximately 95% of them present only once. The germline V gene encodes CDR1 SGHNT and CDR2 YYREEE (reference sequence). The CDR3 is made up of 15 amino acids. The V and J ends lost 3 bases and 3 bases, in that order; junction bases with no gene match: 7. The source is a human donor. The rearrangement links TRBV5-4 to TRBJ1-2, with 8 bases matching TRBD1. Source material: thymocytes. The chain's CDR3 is CASSWTGWGDYGYTF. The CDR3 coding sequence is TGTGCCAGCAGCTGGACAGGGTGGGGGGACTATGGCTACACCTTC.